The clone carrying this TCR beta chain was seen more than once but under ten times. Its antigen remains unknown. MiXCR was run by TCRdb on the reads, yielding one entry per CDR3 protein. There are a few hundred thousand distinct CDR3 sequences in the sample; 8% to 10% occur only once, and approximately 4.5% lies in the top ten. From germline, CDR1 is SNHLY and CDR2 FYNNEI. There are 15 residues in the CDR3. Germline trimming cut 5 bases from V and 3 bases from J; bases unmatched to any gene: 9. This record comes from a study of T cell repertoires in cytomegalovirus infection. On the study more broadly: CMV infection and matching HLA type were both indicated by public TCR beta signatures. Findings and limits, study-wide: Clonotype analysis showed dominance of the ex vivo response by HLA-C-restricted CMV-specific TCR beta clonotypes. Based on cumulative public TCR beta family frequency, carriers of CMV plus the relevant HLA were identified.

The rearrangement uses TRBV2 and TRBJ2-7; 8 bases fit TRBD1. The sequencing input was PBMCs. The TCR comes from a human donor in good health (CMV status not recorded). Some clones in this sample may be carry-over from other donors' samples. In DNA form, the CDR3 reads TGTGCCAGCAGTCCCGACAGGGGATACGTCTACGAGCAGTACTTC. Amino acids: CASSPDRGYVYEQYF.